A selection of T cell receptor beta chains follows, all from one sample in a study of response to subunit inactivated influenza vaccine. MiXCR, run by TCRdb on the RT-PCR reads, gives a single entry per CDR3 protein. Of hundreds of thousands of distinct CDR3 sequences in the sample, approximately 17% are singletons; the top ten hold 11%. Sequenced here: PBMCs from blood, sampled around 5 days after vaccination. Receptors originate from a man over 45 who received an inactivated influenza vaccine. Both conserved end residues are part of each CDR3.

v_gene,j_gene,CDR3aa
TRBV29-1,TRBJ2-3,CSVEDLVVTQYF
TRBV20-1,TRBJ1-4,CSATSGGTGEKLFF
TRBV9,TRBJ1-6,CASSVGVRDSPLHF
TRBV28,TRBJ1-5,CASRPQGVFSNQPQHF
TRBV7-2,TRBJ2-2,CASSFPWENTGELFF
TRBV18,TRBJ2-7,CASSQIGLNYEQYF
TRBV6-1,TRBJ2-1,CAAATSQGSYNEQFF
TRBV29-1,TRBJ2-1,CSVKSNSYNEQFF
TRBV29-1,TRBJ1-4,CSVSQGGGNEKLFF
TRBV9,TRBJ2-2,CASSVFTGGNTGELFF
TRBV27,TRBJ2-5,CASSTLALETQYF
TRBV6-1,TRBJ2-1,CASLSPLFNEQFF
TRBV20-1,TRBJ2-7,CSARALAGGAYEQYF
TRBV20-1,TRBJ1-2,CSASDGTGLYGYTF
TRBV20-1,TRBJ2-1,CSARDSVIHEQFF
TRBV4-1,TRBJ1-3,CASSQGVSSGNTIYF
TRBV5-1,TRBJ2-1,CASRSSSGNNEQFF
TRBV24-1,TRBJ2-1,CATSDHTDAVEQFF
TRBV18,TRBJ1-5,CASSPQQGDWNQPQHF
TRBV5-1,TRBJ2-2,CASSLAGTSGARELFF